A selection of T cell receptor beta chains follows, all from one sample in a study of OX40 agonist ivuxolimab in advanced cancers. Produced via immunoSEQ multiplex PCR; TCRdb's table is partial and in-frame only. Of about 54,000 clones in the sample, about 87% were seen once. The source was CD4+ or CD8+ T cells sorted from blood, collected in a trial of the OX40 agonist ivuxolimab. All receptors come from an adult with an advanced solid tumor such as melanoma, head and neck, liver or kidney cancer. CDR3s include the opening cysteine and the closing phenylalanine or tryptophan. D genes are given only for firm matches. The listing skips clone size in some rows; elsewhere it reads once, few, many or a size class.

d_call	v_call	j_call	clone_size	cdr3_nt	cdr3_aa
.	TRBV11-1	TRBJ2-7	.	TGTGCCAGCAGCTCTACAAGGCAGCCGTACGAGCAGTACTTC	CASSSTRQPYEQYF
TRBD1	TRBV28	TRBJ1-5	once	TGTGCCAGCAGTTCACACAGGGGAGGTAGTAGCAATCAGCCCCAGCATTTT	CASSSHRGGSSNQPQHF
.	TRBV11-3	TRBJ2-5	.	TGTGCCAGCAGCTTAGCCGGGACCAAAGAGACCCAGTACTTC	CASSLAGTKETQYF
TRBD1	TRBV2	TRBJ1-5	.	TGTGCCAGCAGTGGACAGGGAGACAATCAGCCCCAGCATTTT	CASSGQGDNQPQHF
.	TRBV7-9	TRBJ2-3	.	TGTGCCAGCAGCCCTGGTGGACTCCGCGGTACGCAGTATTTT	CASSPGGLRGTQYF
.	TRBV5-4	TRBJ2-5	.	TGTGCCAGCAGCTACGAAGAGACCCAGTACTTC	CASSYEETQYF
.	TRBV10-2	TRBJ2-7	.	TGCGCCAGCAGTGAGTCGTGGCAGCCGACCTACGAGCAGTACTTC	CASSESWQPTYEQYF
.	TRBV19	TRBJ2-2	.	TGTGCCAGTAGTATCTCTTGGACAGCCGGCGGGGAGCTGTTTTTT	CASSISWTAGGELFF
.	TRBV28	TRBJ1-2	.	TGTGCCAGCAGTTTGGCCCAACGAGGCTACACCTTC	CASSLAQRGYTF
.	TRBV30	TRBJ1-6	.	TGTGCCTGGAGTCCGTTGGAAAACAATTCACCCCTCCACTTT	CAWSPLENNSPLHF
.	TRBV12-2	TRBJ2-7	.	TGTGCAAGTCGGCCCCCCGGGACGGAACACTACGAGCAGTACTTC	CASRPPGTEHYEQYF
TRBD2	TRBV4-1	TRBJ2-7	.	TGCGCCAGCAGCTCTAGCGGGTTGGTGGGGGAGCAGTACTTC	CASSSSGLVGEQYF
.	TRBV5-5	TRBJ2-1	once	TGTGCCAGCAGCTTGAACAATGAGCAGTTCTTC	CASSLNNEQFF
.	TRBV9	TRBJ1-2	.	TGTGCCAGCAGCGTACGCTCAAAAGGGGGTGGCCCCGATGGCTACACCTTC	CASSVRSKGGGPDGYTF
.	TRBV4-1	TRBJ1-6	.	TGCGCCAGCAGCCCCCGGGACGAGGGATCACCCCTCCACTTT	CASSPRDEGSPLHF
.	TRBV18	TRBJ1-2	.	TGTGCCAGCTCACCCGGGGACGGAGCTAACTATGGCTACACCTTC	CASSPGDGANYGYTF
.	TRBV7-9	TRBJ2-2	.	TGTGCCAGCAGCGGACAAGGCACCGGGGAGCTGTTTTTT	CASSGQGTGELFF
.	TRBV15	TRBJ1-5	.	TGTGCCACCAGCAGAGATTCTCCGCAAGTCCGCAAGCCCCAGCATTTT	CATSRDSPQVRKPQHF
.	TRBV10-1	TRBJ2-3	.	TGCGCCAGCAGTAAAGAAGCGGTGAGCACAGATACGCAGTATTTT	CASSKEAVSTDTQYF
.	TRBV9	TRBJ2-1	.	TGTGCCAGCAGCGTAGCAGGGACACCGTACAATGAGCAGTTCTTC	CASSVAGTPYNEQFF
.	TRBV5-1	TRBJ1-1	once	TGCGCCAGCAGCTCTGGTGTAGCTGGGTTGAACACTGAAGCTTTCTTT	CASSSGVAGLNTEAFF
.	TRBV4-1	TRBJ1-1	.	TGCGCCAGCAGCCCTGTTGGTGCCGGCAGGACGAACACTGAAGCTTTCTTT	CASSPVGAGRTNTEAFF
.	TRBV7-2	TRBJ2-7	.	TGTGCCAGCAGCTTAGGGGGGGAAGGCTCCTACGAGCAGTACTTC	CASSLGGEGSYEQYF
.	TRBV5-1	TRBJ1-2	.	TGCGCCAGCAGCCGGATGATCGGGTCCTATGGCTACACCTTC	CASSRMIGSYGYTF
.	TRBV19	TRBJ2-3	few	TGTGCCAGTAACGGGGGTTGGGGCGATACGCAGTATTTT	CASNGGWGDTQYF
.	TRBV4-1	TRBJ1-3	.	TGCGCCAGCAGCCAACTATACGGAGCCTCTGGAAACACCATATATTTT	CASSQLYGASGNTIYF
TRBD2	TRBV6-1	TRBJ2-1	.	TGTGCCAGCAGTGTCTTGCCGGGACTAGCGGGAGTTAACTTCAATGAGCAGTTCTTC	CASSVLPGLAGVNFNEQFF
.	TRBV7-9	TRBJ2-5	few	TGTGCCAGCAGCGTATCGGGCTTCCAGGAGACCCAGTACTTC	CASSVSGFQETQYF
.	TRBV5-4	TRBJ2-1	.	TGTGCCAGCAGCTTGCCCAGCGGAGACCCCTACAATGAGCAGTTCTTC	CASSLPSGDPYNEQFF
TRBD2	TRBV7-2	TRBJ2-7	.	TGTGCCAGCAGCTCATGGGCTAGCGGGAGCTTTTACGAGCAGTACTTC	CASSSWASGSFYEQYF
.	TRBV30	TRBJ1-1	few	TGTGCCGGCTACCAGGGACCACTAAACACTGAAGCTTTCTTT	CAGYQGPLNTEAFF
TRBD1	TRBV6-1	TRBJ2-1	.	TGTGCCTGCCGGGGACAGGGGGACCACAATGAGCAGTTCTTC	CACRGQGDHNEQFF
.	TRBV14	TRBJ2-2	.	TGTGCCAGCAGCCAAGTACAGTCGGGCGCGCGGAACACCGGGGAGCTGTTTTTT	CASSQVQSGARNTGELFF
.	TRBV29-1	TRBJ2-3	.	TGCAGCGTTGAACCTTCCACAGATACGCAGTATTTT	CSVEPSTDTQYF
.	TRBV4-2	TRBJ1-6	.	TGTGCCAGCAGCCAAGATAGGCAGGGCGGGTCCTCCTGGAATTCACCCCTCCACTTT	CASSQDRQGGSSWNSPLHF
TRBD1	TRBV4-1	TRBJ2-2	.	TGCGCCAGCTCAGGACAGGGGACCGGGGAGCTGTTTTTT	CASSGQGTGELFF
.	TRBV4-3	TRBJ1-5	.	TGCGCCAGCAGCCAAGATTGGCAGGTGATAACTTATCAGCCCCAGCATTTT	CASSQDWQVITYQPQHF
.	TRBV28	TRBJ2-5	.	TGTGCCAGCAGTTTAAGGCGGAAAGAGACCCAGTACTTC	CASSLRRKETQYF
.	TRBV28	TRBJ1-4	.	TGTGCCAGTTCCAGTAATGAAAAACTGTTTTTT	CASSSNEKLFF
TRBD1	TRBV5-8	TRBJ1-2	.	TGTGCCAGCAGCGACGGACAGGGGCCGACCAGGTACACCTTC	CASSDGQGPTRYTF
.	TRBV6-5	TRBJ1-3	once	TGTGCCAGCAGTTACTTACAGGGAGACGGAAACACCATATATTTT	CASSYLQGDGNTIYF
TRBD1	TRBV11-2	TRBJ1-4	.	TGTGCCAGCAGCGTTACAGGGGGCAATGAAAAACTGTTTTTT	CASSVTGGNEKLFF
.	TRBV7-9	TRBJ1-1	.	TGTGCCAGCAGCTCGAGCACTGAAGCTTTCTTT	CASSSSTEAFF
TRBD2	TRBV27	TRBJ2-5	.	TGTGCCAGCAGGCCCGGACTAGCACAAGAGACCCAGTACTTC	CASRPGLAQETQYF
.	TRBV6-5	TRBJ1-2	.	TGTGCCAGCAGATTCCACAGTCGCTATGGCTACACCTTC	CASRFHSRYGYTF
.	TRBV18	TRBJ2-7	.	TGTGCCAGCTCACGTAACCGGGACGGGGAGCAGTACTTC	CASSRNRDGEQYF
.	TRBV6-4	TRBJ1-5	once	TGTGCCAGCAGTGAAGAGACAGGAGCTCAGCCCCAGCATTTT	CASSEETGAQPQHF
.	TRBV6-5	TRBJ1-3	.	TGTGCCAGCACCCAAGGGGATAACTCTGGAAACACCATATATTTT	CASTQGDNSGNTIYF
.	TRBV7-2	TRBJ2-7	.	TGTGCCAGCAGCTTAACAGGGATCTCAGAATACGAGCAGTACTTC	CASSLTGISEYEQYF
.	TRBV4-3	TRBJ2-3	.	TGCGCCAGCAGCCAAGTTGGTTCAGATACGCAGTATTTT	CASSQVGSDTQYF
.	TRBV7-6	TRBJ2-5	once	TGTGCCAGCAGCCTAAGGGCCGCAAATGCACGAGAGACCCAGTACTTC	CASSLRAANARETQYF
TRBD1	TRBV7-9	TRBJ2-2	.	TGTGCCAGCAGCCCTACCGGGACAGGGGGAACCGGGGAGCTGTTTTTT	CASSPTGTGGTGELFF
TRBD2	TRBV5-1	TRBJ2-7	.	TGCGCCAGCAGCTCGGGGCGGGAGTTTAGTTACGAGCAGTACTTC	CASSSGREFSYEQYF
.	TRBV5-5	TRBJ2-2	.	TGTGCCAGCAGCTTGGGACCGATAAACACCGGGGAGCTGTTTTTT	CASSLGPINTGELFF
.	TRBV19	TRBJ1-5	.	TGTGCCAGTAGTATTTTAAGGCAGCCCCAGCATTTT	CASSILRQPQHF